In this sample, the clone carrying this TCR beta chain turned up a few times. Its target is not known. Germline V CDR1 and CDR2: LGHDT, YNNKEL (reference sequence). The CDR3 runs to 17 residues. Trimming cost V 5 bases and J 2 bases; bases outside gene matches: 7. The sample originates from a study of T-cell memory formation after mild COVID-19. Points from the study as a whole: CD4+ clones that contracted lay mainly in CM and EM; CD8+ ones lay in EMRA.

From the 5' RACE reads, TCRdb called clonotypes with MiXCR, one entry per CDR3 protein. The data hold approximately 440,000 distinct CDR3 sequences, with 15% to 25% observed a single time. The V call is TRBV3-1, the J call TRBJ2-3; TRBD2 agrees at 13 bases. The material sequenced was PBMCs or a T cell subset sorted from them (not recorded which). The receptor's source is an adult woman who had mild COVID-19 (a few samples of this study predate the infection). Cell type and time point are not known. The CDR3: CASSFGLAGALTDTQYF. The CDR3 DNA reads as TGTGCCAGCAGCTTTGGACTAGCGGGGGCCCTCACAGATACGCAGTATTTT.